This T cell receptor (beta chain) was sequenced for a study of tissue T cells after allogeneic stem cell transplantation. A note on this clone: The genes and germline here are from mouse. The observed sequence ends 1 residue before the CDR3 terminus, with the missing tail filled in from the germline J gene.

Sequencing used immunoSEQ multiplex PCR; TCRdb keeps in-frame clones, though not all of them. The sample shows just over 20,000 clones, 69% of them seen only once. The CDR3 spans 12 residues. The germline V gene encodes CDR1 MSHET and CDR2 SYDVDS. Trimming stripped 5 bases from V and 6 bases from J, with 8 bases between. Sequencing was performed on blood. The source of this sequence is a female BALB/c mouse in good health. The mice in this strain carry MHC haplotype H2-d. This chain uses TRBV29 with TRBJ1-5; D ambiguous. CDR3 residues: CASSPGSQAPLF. Partial CDR3 DNA: TGTGCTAGCAGTCCAGGTTCCCAGGCTCCGCTT.